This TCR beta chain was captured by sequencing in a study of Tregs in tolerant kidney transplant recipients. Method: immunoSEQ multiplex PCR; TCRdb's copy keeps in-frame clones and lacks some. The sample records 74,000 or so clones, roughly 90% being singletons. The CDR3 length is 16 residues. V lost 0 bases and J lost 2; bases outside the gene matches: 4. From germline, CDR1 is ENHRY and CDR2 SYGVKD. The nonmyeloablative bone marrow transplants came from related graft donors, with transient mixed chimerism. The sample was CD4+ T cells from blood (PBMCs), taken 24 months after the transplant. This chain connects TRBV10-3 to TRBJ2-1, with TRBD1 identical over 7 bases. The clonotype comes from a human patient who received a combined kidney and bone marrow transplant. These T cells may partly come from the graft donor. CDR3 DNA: TGTGCCATCAGTGAGTCGGGGCAGGGGGCCTACAATGAGCAGTTCTTC. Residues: CAISESGQGAYNEQFF.